A single sample is the source of the 10 T cell receptor beta chains below, sequenced in a study of OX40 agonist ivuxolimab in advanced cancers. Measured with immunoSEQ multiplex PCR; TCRdb has only the in-frame clones, and not every one. Of 72,000 or so clones in the sample, 70% to 85% were seen once. The sequences come from CD4+ or CD8+ T cells sorted from blood, collected in a trial of the OX40 agonist ivuxolimab. The receptor set was obtained from an adult with an advanced solid tumor such as melanoma, head and neck, liver or kidney cancer.

The chain has TRBV13 and TRBJ2-1; D not resolved. The germline gives CDR1 PRHDT, CDR2 FYEKMQ (reference sequence). This CDR3 comprises 15 residues. V gave up 5 bases and J gave up 0 bases, with 11 bases separating them. CDR3 coding DNA: TGTGCCAGCAGCCCCAGGATTAGCTCCTACAATGAGCAGTTCTTC. This sequence encodes CASSPRISSYNEQFF.

The V gene is TRBV28, the J gene TRBJ2-7; D remains unclear. The CDR3 covers 13 residues. V was clipped by 5 bases and J by 7 bases, with 15 bases between them. Germline V gene data show CDR1 as MDHEN and CDR2 as SYDVKM. The CDR3 DNA is TGTGCCAGCAGTCTGCGTAAGGGCCAGGAGCAGTACGTC. Its protein product is CASSLRKGQEQYV.

V is TRBV7-3 and J is TRBJ2-1; the D gene is possibly TRBD2 (5 bases). This CDR3 spans 13 amino acids. CDR1 is SGHTA and CDR2 is FQGTGA in the germline V gene. The germline V and J ends were trimmed by 3 bases and 3 bases, with 6 bases remaining between them. The CDR3 region is CASSLTIYNEQFF. The CDR3 DNA follows: TGTGCCAGCAGCTTGACTATCTACAATGAGCAGTTCTTC.

The gene calls are TRBV4-2 and TRBJ2-7; TRBD1 agrees at 7 bases. CDR3 length equals 18 residues. Germline values: CDR1 LGHNA, CDR2 YNFKEQ. Trimming cost V 0 bases and J 2 bases; bases outside gene matches: 13. The CDR3 sequence: CASSQDLTRTGPTYEQYV. DNA of the CDR3: TGTGCCAGCAGCCAAGATCTGACCCGGACAGGTCCCACCTACGAGCAGTACGTC.

The V gene is TRBV14, the J gene TRBJ2-5, with 10 bases matching TRBD2. The CDR3 runs to 15 residues. The V gene end was trimmed by 5 bases and the J gene end by 6 bases; junction bases not matched to a gene: 9. Looked up from germline, CDR1 is SGHDN and CDR2 is FVKESK. CDR3 nucleotides: TGTGCCAGCAGCATTGGACTAGCGGTACTTCAGACCCAGTACTTC. It codes for CASSIGLAVLQTQYF.

The J gene is TRBJ2-7, the V gene TRBV7-8, with TRBD2 as a possible D gene (6 bases). Trimming removed 1 base at V and 2 bases at J, with 18 bases between. The CDR3 has 17 amino acids. Per germline, CDR1 SGHVS and CDR2 FQNEAQ. As DNA, the CDR3 is TGTGCCAGCAGCTTAGTGAGGGGTAGCGGTGTCCCCTACGAGCAGTACTTC. Amino acids: CASSLVRGSGVPYEQYF.

This clone was observed a few times. The rearrangement joins TRBV19 to TRBJ1-2, with D unclear. V shed 10 bases and J shed 5 bases, with 14 bases lying between them. The CDR3 consists of 12 residues. CDR1 is LNHDA, CDR2 SQIVND, per germline (reference sequence). The CDR3: CATESGPYGYTF. The CDR3 region has the DNA TGTGCCACCGAATCAGGTCCATATGGCTACACCTTC.

The rearrangement uses TRBV7-2 and TRBJ2-4, with 7 nucleotides matching TRBD2. The CDR3 consists of 17 residues. Germline CDR1 is SGHTA and CDR2 is FQGNSA. V shed 1 base, J shed 6 bases, and the junction held 12 bases outside the gene matches. The CDR3 bases are TGTGCCAGCAGCTTAGAGGGCGGGAGCCCCGGGGTAAACATTCAGTACTTC. Encoded protein: CASSLEGGSPGVNIQYF.

The chain uses TRBV7-8 and TRBJ2-3; 8 nucleotides align to TRBD1. The CDR3 has 16 residues. Germline V CDR1 and CDR2: SGHVS, FQNEAQ. J was trimmed by 2 bases and V by 5 bases; bases with no gene match: 9. The CDR3 sequence is CASSRDRDRLTDTQYF. The CDR3 nucleotides read TGTGCCAGCAGCCGCGACCGGGACAGGCTCACAGATACGCAGTATTTT.

The chain couples TRBV27 to TRBJ1-5; possible D gene TRBD1, 6 bases. The ends were cut back, 5 bases at V and 7 bases at J, with 15 bases in the middle. The CDR3 spans 14 residues. Germline CDR1 MNHEY, CDR2 SMNVEV (reference sequence). Written as DNA, the CDR3 is TGTGCCAGCAGTCCCACAGGGACCGGCCAGCCCCAGCATTTT. Amino acids: CASSPTGTGQPQHF.